This TCR beta chain was captured by sequencing in a study of T cell changes during pregnancy in multiple sclerosis. Measured with immunoSEQ multiplex PCR; TCRdb has only the in-frame clones, and not every one. The sample holds about 40,000 clones, about 90% seen once. The V gene lost 3 bases and the J gene lost 4 bases, with 11 bases spanning the gap. CDR1 is SGDLS and CDR2 is YYNGEE in the germline V gene. This CDR3 contains 14 residues. This sample comprised CD4+ T cells from peripheral blood mononuclear cells, obtained before pregnancy. This sequence was found in a female donor with multiple sclerosis, enrolled in a pregnancy study. This rearrangement joins TRBV9 to TRBJ2-1; D is perhaps TRBD2 (6 bases). Here the CDR3 reads CASSAGDPYNEQFF. In nucleotides, the CDR3 is TGTGCCAGCAGCGCGGGGGACCCTTACAATGAGCAGTTCTTC. The whole variable domain, remainder taken from reference TRBV9 and TRBJ2-1, is DSGVTQTPKHLITATGQRVTLRCSPRSGDLSVYWYQQSLDQGLQFLIQYYNGEERAKGNILERFSAQQFPDLHSELNLSSLELGDSALYFCASSAGDPYNEQFFGPGTRLTVL.